Following are 6 T cell receptor beta chains from one sample sequenced in a study of human thymus T cells. Clones were sequenced by immunoSEQ multiplex PCR, and TCRdb holds only the in-frame ones, with some missing. The table lists tens of thousands of clones, 85% to 95% of them singletons. Surgeons resected thymus tissue during corrective heart surgery. The material sequenced was thymus tissue. Receptors originate from a girl less than two years old with a congenital heart defect but otherwise immunologically healthy.

V usage is TRBV5-5 and J usage is TRBJ1-1; 7 bases match TRBD1. The CDR3 runs 12 residues. V trimming: 4 bases; J trimming: 13 bases; junction bases outside the gene matches: 10. The germline V gene encodes CDR1 SGHKS and CDR2 YYEKEE (reference sequence). The CDR3 protein is CASSVPGTEGFF. The CDR3 bases are TGTGCCAGCAGCGTCCCCGGGACAGAGGGTTTCTTT.

The chain links TRBV4-1 to TRBJ2-3; D not certain. Trimming took 1 base from V and 5 from J, leaving 10 bases between them. The CDR3 is made up of 14 amino acids. Looked up from germline, CDR1 is MGHRA and CDR2 is YSYEKL. CDR3 loop: CASSQGDFQDTQYF. CDR3 DNA sequence: TGCGCCAGCAGCCAAGGAGATTTCCAAGATACGCAGTATTTT.

The DNA of the CDR3 is TGTGCCAGTAGTATGCGTCTTAAAACAGGGACAGCGAACACTGAAGCTTTCTTT. Protein: CASSMRLKTGTANTEAFF. This chain uses TRBV19 with TRBJ1-1; 7 bases align to TRBD1. This CDR3 has 18 amino acids. Germline V CDR1 and CDR2: LNHDA, SQIVND (reference sequence). The V gene end was trimmed by 3 bases and the J gene end by 1 base; junction bases not matched to a gene: 14.

DNA of the CDR3: TGCAGCGTTGATGGTAGCGGGATCTCCTACAATGAGCAGTTCTTC. Translating it yields CSVDGSGISYNEQFF. The chain recombines TRBV29-1 with TRBJ2-1; TRBD2 matches 8 bases. CDR1 is SQVTM and CDR2 is ANQGSEA in the germline V gene. The CDR3 totals 15 residues. V dropped 3 bases and J dropped 0; count of bases not matched to a gene: 4.

The chain links TRBV7-8 to TRBJ2-2, with 12 nucleotides matching TRBD2. The CDR3 runs to 18 residues. V dropped 3 bases and J dropped 3; count of bases not matched to a gene: 8. Germline V lookup: CDR1 SGHVS, CDR2 FQNEAQ. CDR3 in DNA: TGTGCCAGCAGCTTCCAGACTAGCGGGAGACTGTACACCGGGGAGCTGTTTTTT. Protein sequence: CASSFQTSGRLYTGELFF.

This clone was seen only a few times. The rearrangement joins TRBV10-1 to TRBJ2-7; 8 bases fit TRBD1. V lost 8 bases and J lost 5; bases outside the gene matches: 2. CDR1 is WNHNN and CDR2 is SYGVQD in the germline V gene (reference sequence). CDR3 size: 11 residues. The CDR3 sequence: CASGTGNEQYF. The CDR3 DNA sequence: TGCGCCAGCGGGACAGGTAACGAGCAGTACTTC.